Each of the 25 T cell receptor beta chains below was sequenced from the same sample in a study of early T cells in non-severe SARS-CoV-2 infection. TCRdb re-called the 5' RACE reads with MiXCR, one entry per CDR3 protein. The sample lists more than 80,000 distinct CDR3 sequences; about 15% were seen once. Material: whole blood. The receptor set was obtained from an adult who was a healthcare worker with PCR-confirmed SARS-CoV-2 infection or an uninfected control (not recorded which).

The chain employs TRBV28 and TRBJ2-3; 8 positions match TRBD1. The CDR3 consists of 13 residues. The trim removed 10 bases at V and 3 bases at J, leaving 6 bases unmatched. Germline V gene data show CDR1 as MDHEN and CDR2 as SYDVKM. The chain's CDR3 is CATDRGGTDTQYF. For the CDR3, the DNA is TGTGCCACCGACAGGGGCGGGACAGATACGCAGTATTTT.

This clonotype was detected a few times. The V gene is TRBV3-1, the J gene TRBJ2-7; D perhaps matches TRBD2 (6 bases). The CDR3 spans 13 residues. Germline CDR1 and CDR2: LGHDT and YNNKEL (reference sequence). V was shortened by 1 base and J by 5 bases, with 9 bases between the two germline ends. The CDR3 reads CASSQGGAHEQYF. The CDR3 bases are TGTGCCAGCAGCCAAGGCGGGGCCCACGAGCAGTACTTC.

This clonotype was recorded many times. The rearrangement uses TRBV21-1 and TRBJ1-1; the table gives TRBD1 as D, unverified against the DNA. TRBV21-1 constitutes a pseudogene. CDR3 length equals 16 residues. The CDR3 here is CASSPGRGAGNTEAFF. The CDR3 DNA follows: TGTGCCAGCTCCCCAGGGCGGGGGGCAGGGAACACTGAAGCTTTCTTT.

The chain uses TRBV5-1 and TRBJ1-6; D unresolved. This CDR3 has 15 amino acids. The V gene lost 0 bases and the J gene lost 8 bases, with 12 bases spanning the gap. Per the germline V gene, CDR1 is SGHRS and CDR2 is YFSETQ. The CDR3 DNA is TGCGCCAGCAGCTTGGTAGAGGGAGGGTATTCACCCCTCCACTTT. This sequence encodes CASSLVEGGYSPLHF.

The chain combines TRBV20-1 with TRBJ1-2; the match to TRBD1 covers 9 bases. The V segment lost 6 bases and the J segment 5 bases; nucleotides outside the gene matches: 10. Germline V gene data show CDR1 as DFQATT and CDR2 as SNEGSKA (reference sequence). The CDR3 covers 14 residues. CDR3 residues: CSAQLTGGTYGYTF. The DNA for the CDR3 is TGCAGTGCCCAGCTAACAGGGGGCACGTATGGCTACACCTTC.

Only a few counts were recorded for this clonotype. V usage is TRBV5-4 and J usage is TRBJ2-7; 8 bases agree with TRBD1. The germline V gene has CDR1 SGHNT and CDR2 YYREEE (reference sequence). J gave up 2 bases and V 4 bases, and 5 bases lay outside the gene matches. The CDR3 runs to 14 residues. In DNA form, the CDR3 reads TGTGCCAGCAGCATTGGACAGGGACCCTACGAGCAGTACTTC. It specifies CASSIGQGPYEQYF.

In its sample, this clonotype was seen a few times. The CDR3 region is CASTQQGVNSPLHF. CDR3 DNA sequence: TGTGCCAGCACCCAACAGGGAGTTAATTCACCCCTCCACTTT. The genes are TRBV6-6 and TRBJ1-6; D perhaps matches TRBD1 (6 bases). The germline CDR1 and CDR2 sequences are MNHNY and SVGAGI (reference sequence). Trimming took 7 bases from V and 6 from J, leaving 13 bases between them. The CDR3 runs to 14 residues.

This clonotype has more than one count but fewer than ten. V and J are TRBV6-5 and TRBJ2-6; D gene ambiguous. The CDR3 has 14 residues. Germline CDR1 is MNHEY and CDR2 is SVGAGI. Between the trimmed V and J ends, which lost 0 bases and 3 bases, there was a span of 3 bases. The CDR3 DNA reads TGTGCCAGCAGTTACTCGCATGGGGCCAACGTCCTGACTTTC. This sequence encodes CASSYSHGANVLTF.

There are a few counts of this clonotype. The CDR3, as DNA: TGTGCCAGCTCACCCATAGCGGGAGGAACTACAGATACGCAGTATTTT. Translated: CASSPIAGGTTDTQYF. The rearrangement uses TRBV18 and TRBJ2-3; 10 bases match TRBD2. V lost 3 bases to trimming and J lost 3 bases; unmatched junction nucleotides: 6. Germline lookup yields CDR1 KGHSH and CDR2 LQKENI. There are 16 residues in the CDR3.

CDR3 DNA: TGTGCCATCAGTGAGTCGGGGAGGGGCACTGAAGCTTTCTTT. As protein: CAISESGRGTEAFF. This rearrangement joins TRBV10-3 to TRBJ1-1, with D possibly TRBD1 on 5 matching bases. The V gene's germline CDR1 is ENHRY and CDR2 SYGVKD. The CDR3 is 14 amino acids. The ends were cut back, 0 bases at V and 4 bases at J, with 9 bases in the middle.

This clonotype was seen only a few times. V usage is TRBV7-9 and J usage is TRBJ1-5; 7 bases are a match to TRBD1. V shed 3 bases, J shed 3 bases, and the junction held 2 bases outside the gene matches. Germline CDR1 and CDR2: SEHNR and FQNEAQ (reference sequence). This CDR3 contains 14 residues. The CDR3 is CASSLGQPNQPQHF. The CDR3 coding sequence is TGTGCCAGCAGCTTGGGACAGCCCAATCAGCCCCAGCATTTT. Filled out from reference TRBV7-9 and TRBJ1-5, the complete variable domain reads DTGVSQNPRHKITKRGQNVTFRCDPISEHNRLYWYRQTLGQGPEFLTYFQNEAQLEKSRLLSDRFSAERPKGSFSTLEIQRTEQGDSAMYLCASSLGQPNQPQHFGDGTRLSIL.

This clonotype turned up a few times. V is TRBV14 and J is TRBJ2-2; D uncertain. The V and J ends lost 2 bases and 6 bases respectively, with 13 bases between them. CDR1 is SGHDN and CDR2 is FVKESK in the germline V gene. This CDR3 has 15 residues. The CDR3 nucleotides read TGTGCCAGCAGCCAAAAGACATATTTCTCCGGGGAGCTGTTTTTT. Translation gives CASSQKTYFSGELFF.

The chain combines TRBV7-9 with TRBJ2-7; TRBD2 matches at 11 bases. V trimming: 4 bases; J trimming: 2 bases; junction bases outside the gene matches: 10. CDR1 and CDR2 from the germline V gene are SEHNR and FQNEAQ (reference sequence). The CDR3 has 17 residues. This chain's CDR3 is CASSSVPLAGGTYEQYF. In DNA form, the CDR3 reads TGTGCCAGCAGCTCAGTACCCCTAGCGGGAGGCACCTACGAGCAGTACTTC.

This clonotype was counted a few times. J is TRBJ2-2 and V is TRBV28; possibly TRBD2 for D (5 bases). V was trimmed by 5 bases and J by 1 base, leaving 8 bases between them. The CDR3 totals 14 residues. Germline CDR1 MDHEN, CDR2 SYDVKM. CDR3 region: CASSLEGNTGELFF. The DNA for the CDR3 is TGTGCCAGCAGTCTTGAGGGGAACACCGGGGAGCTGTTTTTT.

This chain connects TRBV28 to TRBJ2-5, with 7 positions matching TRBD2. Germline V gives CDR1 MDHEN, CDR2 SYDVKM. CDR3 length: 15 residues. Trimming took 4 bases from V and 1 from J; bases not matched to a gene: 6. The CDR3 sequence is CASSWGGLGQETQYF. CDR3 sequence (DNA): TGTGCCAGCAGTTGGGGGGGATTGGGCCAAGAGACCCAGTACTTC.

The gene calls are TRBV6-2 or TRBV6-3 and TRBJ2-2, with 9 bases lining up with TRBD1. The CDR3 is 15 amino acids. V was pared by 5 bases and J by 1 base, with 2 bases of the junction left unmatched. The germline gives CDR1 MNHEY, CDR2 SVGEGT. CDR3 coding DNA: TGTGCCAGCAGTCGACAGGGGGTGAACACCGGGGAGCTGTTTTTT. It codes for CASSRQGVNTGELFF.

Here the CDR3 DNA reads TGTGCCAGCAGTTTAAGACAGGGAGACATTCAGTACTTC. It encodes CASSLRQGDIQYF. The rearrangement links TRBV27 to TRBJ2-4; 7 bases agree with TRBD1. Germline trimming cut 2 bases from V and 8 bases from J; bases unmatched to any gene: 3. This CDR3 region has 13 residues. Germline V gives CDR1 MNHEY, CDR2 SMNVEV (reference sequence).

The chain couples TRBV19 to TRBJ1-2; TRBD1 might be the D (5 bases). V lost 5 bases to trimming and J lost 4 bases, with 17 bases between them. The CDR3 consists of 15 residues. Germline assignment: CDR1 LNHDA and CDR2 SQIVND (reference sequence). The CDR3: CASSLSRDGSYGYTF. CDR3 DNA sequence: TGTGCCAGTAGTCTGAGCCGGGACGGGTCCTATGGCTACACCTTC.

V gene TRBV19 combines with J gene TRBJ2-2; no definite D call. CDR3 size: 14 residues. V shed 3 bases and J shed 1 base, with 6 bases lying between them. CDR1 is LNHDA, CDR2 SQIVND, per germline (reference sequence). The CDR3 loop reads CASSIAQNTGELFF. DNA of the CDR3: TGTGCCAGTAGTATTGCGCAGAACACCGGGGAGCTGTTTTTT.

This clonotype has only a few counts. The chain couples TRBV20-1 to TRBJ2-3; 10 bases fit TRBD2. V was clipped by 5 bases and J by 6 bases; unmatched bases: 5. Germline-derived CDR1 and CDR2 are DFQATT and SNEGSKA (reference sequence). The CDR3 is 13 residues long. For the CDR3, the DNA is TGCAGTGCTGTACTAGCGGGATTTGATACGCAGTATTTT. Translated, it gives CSAVLAGFDTQYF.

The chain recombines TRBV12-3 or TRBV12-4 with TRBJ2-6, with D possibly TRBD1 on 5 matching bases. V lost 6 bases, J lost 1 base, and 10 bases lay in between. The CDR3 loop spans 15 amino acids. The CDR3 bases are TGTGCCAGCAGGCCCGACAGTTCTGGGGCCAACGTCCTGACTTTC. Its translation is CASRPDSSGANVLTF.

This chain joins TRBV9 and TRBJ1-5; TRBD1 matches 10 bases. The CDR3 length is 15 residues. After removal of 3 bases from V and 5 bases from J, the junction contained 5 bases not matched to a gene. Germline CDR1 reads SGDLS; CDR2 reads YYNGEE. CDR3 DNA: TGTGCCAGCAGCGCCCATGGACAGGGGGATCAGCCCCAGCATTTT. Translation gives CASSAHGQGDQPQHF.

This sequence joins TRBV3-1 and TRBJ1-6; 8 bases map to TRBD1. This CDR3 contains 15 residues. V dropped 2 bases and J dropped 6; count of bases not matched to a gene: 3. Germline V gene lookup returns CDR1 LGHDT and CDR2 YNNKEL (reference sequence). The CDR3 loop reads CASSQPDRANSPLHF. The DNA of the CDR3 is TGTGCCAGCAGCCAACCGGACAGGGCTAATTCACCCCTCCACTTT. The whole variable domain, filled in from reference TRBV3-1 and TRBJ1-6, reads DTAVSQTPKYLVTQMGNDKSIKCEQNLGHDTMYWYKQDSKKFLKIMFSYNNKELIINETVPNRFSPKSPDKAHLNLHINSLELGDSAVYFCASSQPDRANSPLHFGNGTRLTVT.

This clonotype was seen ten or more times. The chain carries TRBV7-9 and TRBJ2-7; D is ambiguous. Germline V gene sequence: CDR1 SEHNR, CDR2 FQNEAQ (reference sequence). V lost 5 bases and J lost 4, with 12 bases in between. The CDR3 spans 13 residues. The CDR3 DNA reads TGTGCCAGCAGCCCCTCGGGTCCATACGAGCAGTACTTC. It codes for CASSPSGPYEQYF. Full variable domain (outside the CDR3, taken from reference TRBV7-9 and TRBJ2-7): DTGVSQNPRHKITKRGQNVTFRCDPISEHNRLYWYRQTLGQGPEFLTYFQNEAQLEKSRLLSDRFSAERPKGSFSTLEIQRTEQGDSAMYLCASSPSGPYEQYFGPGTRLTVT.

CDR3 amino acids: CSAAMTSGVYEQYF. Here the CDR3 DNA reads TGCAGTGCTGCCATGACTAGCGGAGTCTACGAGCAGTACTTC. This chain joins TRBV20-1 and TRBJ2-7, with TRBD2 matching 9 bases. V trimming: 5 bases; J trimming: 3 bases; junction bases outside the gene matches: 8. The CDR3 extends over 14 amino acids. Germline lookup yields CDR1 DFQATT and CDR2 SNEGSKA (reference sequence).